The TCR beta chain under discussion was sequenced for a study of T cell changes during pregnancy in multiple sclerosis. CDR1 SGDLS and CDR2 YYNGEE come from the germline V gene. Deletions cut 0 bases from V and 7 bases from J, with 13 bases between. The CDR3 is made up of 15 amino acids. TCRdb's table, derived via immunoSEQ multiplex PCR, lists solely in-frame clones and lacks some. Altogether fewer than 60,000 clones are present, roughly 95% being singletons, with the ten largest covering more than 0.25%. The source is a female donor with multiple sclerosis, enrolled in a pregnancy study. This chain joins TRBV9 and TRBJ2-2; D may be TRBD2 (6 bases). Source: CD4+ T cells from peripheral blood mononuclear cells, taken in the third trimester of pregnancy. The CDR3 nucleotides read TGTGCCAGCAGCGTAGTAGGCGGGGTGGGCGGGGAGCTGTTTTTT. This sequence encodes CASSVVGGVGGELFF.